A selection of T cell receptor beta chains follows, all from one sample in a study of cytomegalovirus exposure and HLA in healthy donors. Libraries were prepared by immunoSEQ multiplex PCR; TCRdb keeps only in-frame clonotypes and omits some of them. This sample carries around 80,000 clones, 10% of them seen once, and the ten largest clones take 24%. The sample was PBMCs. The receptor set was obtained from a man in his fifties or sixties in good health and CMV-seropositive. Both conserved end residues are part of each CDR3. The order of the fields is D gene, V gene, clone size, J gene, CDR3 protein, CDR3 DNA. A D gene is named only where the DNA matches it firmly. Only some rows state a clone size, as once, few, many or a class for expanded clones.

>-|TRBV19|few|TRBJ1-5
CASSMGQGFNQPQHF
TGTGCCAGTAGTATGGGCCAGGGGTTCAATCAGCCCCAGCATTTT
>-|TRBV28|-|TRBJ1-1
CASKDTDTEAFF
TGTGCCAGCAAGGACACCGACACTGAAGCTTTCTTT
>-|TRBV7-3|-|TRBJ1-5
CASSREGNQPQHF
TGTGCCAGCAGTCGGGAAGGGAATCAGCCCCAGCATTTT
>-|TRBV6-5|few|TRBJ1-3
CASSSHSPSSGNTIYF
TGTGCCAGCAGTTCCCACAGCCCCTCCTCTGGAAACACCATATATTTT
>TRBD1|TRBV5-1|-|TRBJ2-6
CASSSGTGYSGANVLTF
TGCGCCAGCAGCTCCGGGACAGGTTACTCTGGGGCCAACGTCCTGACTTTC
>-|TRBV6-1|few|TRBJ1-3
CASTPERSGNTIYF
TGTGCCAGCACCCCAGAGCGGAGTGGAAACACCATATATTTT
>TRBD1|TRBV13|few|TRBJ2-7
CASSLGPTGQGSYEQYF
TGTGCCAGCAGCTTAGGTCCCACTGGACAGGGGTCCTACGAGCAGTACTTC
>-|TRBV6-5|-|TRBJ1-1
CASSAQGYTEAFF
TGTGCCAGCAGCGCACAGGGTTACACTGAAGCTTTCTTT
>TRBD2|TRBV29-1|few|TRBJ2-5
CSVEGAGGPGETQYF
TGCAGCGTTGAAGGTGCGGGAGGGCCGGGGGAGACCCAGTACTTC
>TRBD1|TRBV5-1|few|TRBJ2-5
CASSPTGGEETQYF
TGCGCCAGCAGCCCGACAGGGGGAGAAGAGACCCAGTACTTC
>-|TRBV11-3|-|TRBJ2-2
CASSGRYGGNTGELFF
TGTGCCAGCAGCGGACGGTACGGGGGGAACACCGGGGAGCTGTTTTTT
>TRBD1|TRBV5-8|few|TRBJ2-7
CASSLDRGLPYEQYF
TGTGCCAGCAGCTTGGACAGGGGTCTACCCTACGAGCAGTACTTC
>-|TRBV29-1|few|TRBJ2-6
CSVHAGSGQSNVLTF
TGCAGCGTCCACGCCGGGAGCGGACAATCCAACGTCCTGACTTTC
>-|TRBV19|few|TRBJ1-1
CASKSEANTEAFF
TGTGCCAGTAAGAGTGAGGCGAACACTGAAGCTTTCTTT
>-|TRBV6-5|few|TRBJ2-3
CASTQLSSADTQYF
TGTGCCAGCACTCAATTATCGAGCGCAGATACGCAGTATTTT
>-|TRBV7-9|-|TRBJ1-3
CASSLLTSSGNTIYF
TGTGCCAGCAGCTTACTAACTAGCTCTGGAAACACCATATATTTT
>TRBD1|TRBV7-9|many|TRBJ2-1
CASSKGQGAWNEQFF
TGTGCCAGCAGCAAGGGACAGGGGGCCTGGAATGAGCAGTTCTTC
>-|TRBV2|few|TRBJ1-2
CASSVDSYGYTF
TGTGCCAGCAGTGTTGACAGCTATGGCTACACCTTC
>-|TRBV6-1|many|TRBJ2-5
CASSIGGGGETQYF
TGTGCCAGCAGTATAGGAGGGGGCGGGGAGACCCAGTACTTC
>-|TRBV29-1|-|TRBJ1-1
CSVGEGGNTEAFF
TGCAGCGTTGGAGAAGGAGGCAACACTGAAGCTTTCTTT
>-|TRBV29-1|few|TRBJ2-3
CSGRTAPTDTQYF
TGCAGCGGGAGGACAGCCCCCACAGATACGCAGTATTTT
>-|TRBV5-1|few|TRBJ1-3
CASSQNRASGNTIYF
TGCGCCAGCAGCCAAAACAGGGCTTCTGGAAACACCATATATTTT
>-|TRBV7-2|once|TRBJ2-3
CASSLDGLRAQYF
TGTGCCAGCAGCTTAGATGGGCTCCGAGCGCAGTATTTT
>-|TRBV7-9|-|TRBJ1-6
CASSSRQGTHYNSPLHF
TGTGCCAGCAGCTCCCGGCAAGGGACACACTATAATTCACCCCTCCACTTT
>TRBD1|TRBV27|-|TRBJ1-2
CASSPQTGDVYGYTF
TGTGCCAGCAGTCCCCAGACAGGGGATGTCTATGGCTACACCTTC
>TRBD1|TRBV6-1|few|TRBJ1-1
CASSARTGGFAEAFF
TGTGCCAGCAGTGCCCGGACAGGGGGCTTCGCTGAAGCTTTCTTT
>-|TRBV7-2|-|TRBJ2-7
CASRLVGASGYEQYF
TGTGCCAGCAGACTAGTGGGGGCTAGCGGTTACGAGCAGTACTTC
>-|TRBV10-3|-|TRBJ1-1
CATGGDYTEAFF
TGTGCCACCGGAGGGGATTACACTGAAGCTTTCTTT
>-|TRBV30|-|TRBJ2-7
CAWSVPGSEYEQYF
TGTGCCTGGAGTGTCCCCGGGAGTGAGTACGAGCAGTACTTC
>TRBD1|TRBV2|few|TRBJ2-2
CASSGQGARTGELFF
TGTGCCAGCAGCGGACAGGGGGCTCGGACCGGGGAGCTGTTTTTT
>TRBD1|TRBV28|few|TRBJ2-2
CASQGANTGELFF
TGTGCCAGCCAGGGGGCAAACACCGGGGAGCTGTTTTTT
>TRBD1|TRBV11-3|few|TRBJ2-5
CASSARTGGGEETQYF
TGTGCCAGCAGCGCCCGGACAGGGGGTGGGGAAGAGACCCAGTACTTC
>-|TRBV30|few|TRBJ1-2
CAWGTRYGYTF
TGTGCCTGGGGGACTAGGTATGGCTACACCTTC
>TRBD1|TRBV30|few|TRBJ2-2
CAWSGDRGAGELFF
TGTGCCTGGAGTGGGGACAGGGGGGCCGGGGAGCTGTTTTTT
>-|TRBV7-6|few|TRBJ1-4
CASSLAGANEKLFF
TGTGCCAGCAGCTTGGCAGGGGCTAATGAAAAACTGTTTTTT
>-|TRBV27|-|TRBJ1-5
CASKKKAREEPQHF
TGTGCCAGCAAGAAAAAAGCAAGGGAGGAGCCCCAGCATTTT
>TRBD1|TRBV6-6|few|TRBJ1-5
CASSRLVGAQGQPQHF
TGTGCCAGCAGTCGCCTCGTGGGGGCACAGGGGCAGCCCCAGCATTTT
>TRBD2|TRBV15|few|TRBJ2-3
CATSRDSGGVDTQYF
TGTGCCACCAGCAGAGATTCGGGGGGGGTCGATACGCAGTATTTT
>-|TRBV28|-|TRBJ1-5
CASSFQPPGSNQPQHF
TGTGCCAGCAGTTTCCAACCTCCCGGTAGCAATCAGCCCCAGCATTTT
>TRBD1|TRBV28|-|TRBJ2-2
CASRTPGQGNTGELFF
TGTGCCAGCAGGACCCCGGGACAGGGTAACACCGGGGAGCTGTTTTTT
>-|TRBV20-1|few|TRBJ1-1
CSASSTAEAFF
TGCAGTGCTAGCAGTACAGCTGAAGCTTTCTTT
>-|TRBV4-1|-|TRBJ1-5
CASSSSPSQPQHF
TGCGCCAGCAGCTCCTCGCCGAGTCAGCCCCAGCATTTT
>-|TRBV9|-|TRBJ1-2
CASSVGMGAGGYTF
TGTGCCAGCAGCGTAGGAATGGGGGCGGGTGGCTACACCTTC
>-|TRBV7-9|few|TRBJ2-1
CASSLGGRNEQFF
TGTGCCAGCAGCTTAGGGGGGAGGAATGAGCAGTTCTTC
>-|TRBV20-1|-|TRBJ1-2
CSALQGRGYTF
TGCAGTGCACTACAGGGAAGGGGCTACACCTTC
>-|TRBV7-8|few|TRBJ2-1
CASSLAGATTYNEQFF
TGTGCCAGCAGCTTAGCTGGGGCTACGACGTACAATGAGCAGTTCTTC
>-|TRBV10-1|-|TRBJ1-4
CASSESGGAEKLFF
TGCGCCAGCAGTGAGTCCGGTGGGGCGGAAAAACTGTTTTTT
>TRBD2|TRBV14|-|TRBJ2-5
CASSPLGLDKETQYF
TGTGCCAGCAGCCCCCTGGGACTAGATAAAGAGACCCAGTACTTC
>-|TRBV28|few|TRBJ1-2
CASSLSEGGSNYGYTF
TGTGCCAGCAGTTTAAGTGAGGGAGGCTCTAACTATGGCTACACCTTC
>TRBD1|TRBV7-6|-|TRBJ1-3
CASSLGTGESTIYF
TGTGCCAGCAGCTTAGGGACAGGGGAGAGCACCATATATTTT
>TRBD1|TRBV28|-|TRBJ1-5
CASSTGTGALQPQHF
TGTGCCAGCAGTACCGGGACAGGGGCTTTGCAGCCCCAGCATTTT
>-|TRBV12-5|-|TRBJ2-7
CASGFSGADEQYF
TGTGCTAGTGGTTTTTCTGGGGCGGACGAGCAGTACTTC
>-|TRBV4-1|few|TRBJ2-1
CASSQDSGQTYNEQFF
TGCGCCAGCAGCCAAGATTCGGGACAAACCTACAATGAGCAGTTCTTC
>TRBD1|TRBV19|-|TRBJ2-7
CASSTTGTVYEQYF
TGTGCCAGTAGTACAACCGGGACAGTCTACGAGCAGTACTTC
>TRBD1|TRBV6-1|-|TRBJ1-5
CASSGTGDGQPQHF
TGTGCCAGCAGTGGGACAGGGGACGGACAGCCCCAGCATTTT
>TRBD2|TRBV29-1|few|TRBJ2-1
CSVGIAGGGEQFF
TGCAGCGTGGGGATAGCGGGAGGTGGTGAGCAGTTCTTC
>-|TRBV7-9|few|TRBJ1-4
CASSFTGVNEKLFF
TGTGCCAGCAGCTTCACGGGGGTTAATGAAAAACTGTTTTTT
>TRBD1|TRBV29-1|-|TRBJ1-1
CSVEGTGGPENTEAFF
TGCAGCGTTGAAGGGACAGGGGGCCCGGAGAACACTGAGGCTTTCTTT